This T cell receptor (beta chain) was sequenced for a study of cytomegalovirus exposure and HLA in healthy donors. Looked up from germline, CDR1 is SGHTA and CDR2 is FQGNSA. V was trimmed by 5 bases and J by 7 bases, leaving 20 bases between them. This CDR3 is 15 amino acids long. Profiling relied on immunoSEQ multiplex PCR, and the TCRdb table lists in-frame clones only, not all of them. The table has about 66,000 clones, approximately 96% seen once; the top ten hold 1.5% to 2%. The gene calls are TRBV7-2 and TRBJ2-5; D possibly corresponds to TRBD1 (6 bases). Sequencing was done on a sample of PBMCs. The source of this sequence is a woman aged 18-29 years in good health and CMV-seropositive. The CDR3 nucleotides read TGTGCCAGCAGCACAGGGACGGGAAGAAGAGGGACCCAGTACTTC. Its protein is CASSTGTGRRGTQYF.